The rows below give T cell receptor beta chains drawn from one sample of a study of response to subunit inactivated influenza vaccine. Each CDR3 protein gets one entry after TCRdb re-called the RT-PCR reads with MiXCR. The table has 600,000 to 850,000 distinct CDR3 sequences, around 15% seen once; the top ten hold 7.5% to 8%. Source: PBMCs from blood, taken 14 to 15 days before vaccination. All receptors derive from a man aged 50-59 years who received an inactivated influenza vaccine. Both conserved end residues are part of each CDR3. A D gene is named only where the DNA matches it firmly. Clone size is shown for a subset of rows, as once, few, many or a class of expanded clone.

J gene: TRBJ1-1
clone size: .
V gene: TRBV20-1
D gene: .
CDR3 protein: CSAADGLASEAFF
CDR3 DNA: TGCAGTGCCGCGGACGGACTGGCATCTGAAGCTTTCTTT

J gene: TRBJ1-1
clone size: .
V gene: TRBV9
D gene: .
CDR3 protein: CASSASGGLNTEAFF
CDR3 DNA: TGTGCCAGCAGCGCCAGCGGGGGCCTTAACACTGAAGCTTTCTTT

J gene: TRBJ2-4
clone size: .
V gene: TRBV10-2
D gene: .
CDR3 protein: CASKGPAKNIQYF
CDR3 DNA: TGCGCCAGCAAGGGTCCAGCCAAAAACATTCAGTACTTC

J gene: TRBJ2-1
clone size: .
V gene: TRBV7-8
D gene: TRBD1
CDR3 protein: CASRSKDLRDRDNEQFF
CDR3 DNA: TGTGCCAGCAGGTCGAAGGACTTGCGGGACAGGGATAATGAGCAGTTCTTC

J gene: TRBJ2-1
clone size: few
V gene: TRBV4-3
D gene: TRBD2
CDR3 protein: CASSQGAGGYNEQFF
CDR3 DNA: TGCGCCAGCAGCCAAGGTGCGGGGGGGTACAATGAGCAGTTCTTC

J gene: TRBJ1-2
clone size: few
V gene: TRBV18
D gene: .
CDR3 protein: CASSLSLEGHDGYTF
CDR3 DNA: TGTGCCAGCTCACTCTCTTTAGAGGGACATGATGGCTACACCTTC

J gene: TRBJ2-1
clone size: .
V gene: TRBV7-2
D gene: .
CDR3 protein: CASSLPYEQFF
CDR3 DNA: TGTGCCAGCAGCTTACCCTATGAGCAGTTCTTC

J gene: TRBJ2-5
clone size: few
V gene: TRBV7-2
D gene: .
CDR3 protein: CASSLKHNLRQETQYF
CDR3 DNA: TGTGCCAGCAGCCTGAAGCACAACCTTCGCCAAGAGACCCAGTACTTC

J gene: TRBJ2-1
clone size: .
V gene: TRBV11-2
D gene: TRBD2
CDR3 protein: CASSFSLFLAEGAYNEQFF
CDR3 DNA: TGTGCCAGCAGCTTCTCCTTATTCCTAGCGGAGGGAGCCTACAATGAGCAGTTCTTC

J gene: TRBJ1-5
clone size: .
V gene: TRBV6-2/TRBV6-3
D gene: TRBD1
CDR3 protein: CASQGAGGQPQHF
CDR3 DNA: TGTGCCAGCCAGGGGGCCGGTGGTCAGCCCCAGCATTTT

J gene: TRBJ2-1
clone size: many
V gene: TRBV28
D gene: TRBD2
CDR3 protein: CASSRGRGSYNEQFF
CDR3 DNA: TGTGCCAGCAGTCGCGGGAGAGGGTCCTACAATGAGCAGTTCTTC

J gene: TRBJ1-1
clone size: many
V gene: TRBV4-3
D gene: .
CDR3 protein: CASSQDLSGGGWDTEAFF
CDR3 DNA: TGCGCCAGCAGCCAAGATCTGTCGGGGGGTGGCTGGGACACTGAAGCTTTCTTT

J gene: TRBJ2-1
clone size: .
V gene: TRBV27
D gene: .
CDR3 protein: CASSIGLFNEQFF
CDR3 DNA: TGTGCCAGCAGTATCGGACTGTTCAATGAGCAGTTCTTC

J gene: TRBJ2-2
clone size: .
V gene: TRBV5-1
D gene: .
CDR3 protein: CASSSTNLNTGELFF
CDR3 DNA: TGCGCCAGCAGCTCGACAAACTTGAACACCGGGGAGCTGTTTTTT

J gene: TRBJ2-7
clone size: few
V gene: TRBV12-3/TRBV12-4
D gene: .
CDR3 protein: CASSLIAGASYEQYF
CDR3 DNA: TGTGCCAGCAGTTTAATCGCGGGGGCCTCCTACGAGCAGTACTTC

J gene: TRBJ2-5
clone size: .
V gene: TRBV30
D gene: TRBD1
CDR3 protein: CAFGQGLRRPEIQYF
CDR3 DNA: TGTGCCTTCGGACAGGGGTTACGGAGGCCGGAGATCCAGTACTTC

J gene: TRBJ1-5
clone size: .
V gene: TRBV13
D gene: TRBD1
CDR3 protein: CAMGPGTESYSNQPQHF
CDR3 DNA: TGTGCCATGGGCCCTGGGACAGAAAGTTATAGCAATCAGCCCCAGCATTTT

J gene: TRBJ1-3
clone size: .
V gene: TRBV29-1
D gene: .
CDR3 protein: CSVLRGNTIYF
CDR3 DNA: TGCAGCGTTTTACGTGGAAACACCATATATTTT

J gene: TRBJ1-2
clone size: many
V gene: TRBV4-1
D gene: .
CDR3 protein: CASSHRRTVPYGYTF
CDR3 DNA: TGCGCCAGCAGCCACCGAAGGACGGTCCCCTATGGCTACACCTTC

J gene: TRBJ2-1
clone size: .
V gene: TRBV9
D gene: .
CDR3 protein: CASSVFGGGDNEQFF
CDR3 DNA: TGTGCCAGCAGCGTTTTTGGGGGCGGGGACAATGAGCAGTTCTTC

J gene: TRBJ2-7
clone size: .
V gene: TRBV4-2
D gene: .
CDR3 protein: CASSLSRGASSYEQYF
CDR3 DNA: TGTGCCAGCAGCCTTTCAAGGGGCGCTAGCTCCTACGAGCAGTACTTC

J gene: TRBJ2-5
clone size: .
V gene: TRBV27
D gene: TRBD2
CDR3 protein: CASKLAGGQETQYF
CDR3 DNA: TGTGCCAGCAAGCTAGCGGGGGGCCAAGAGACCCAGTACTTC

J gene: TRBJ2-1
clone size: .
V gene: TRBV12-3/TRBV12-4
D gene: .
CDR3 protein: CASSPPGRNSNEQFF
CDR3 DNA: TGTGCCAGCAGTCCCCCGGGCCGGAACTCCAATGAGCAGTTCTTC

J gene: TRBJ2-2
clone size: many
V gene: TRBV15
D gene: .
CDR3 protein: CATSRGESTGELFF
CDR3 DNA: TGTGCCACCAGCAGAGGGGAGAGCACCGGGGAGCTGTTTTTT